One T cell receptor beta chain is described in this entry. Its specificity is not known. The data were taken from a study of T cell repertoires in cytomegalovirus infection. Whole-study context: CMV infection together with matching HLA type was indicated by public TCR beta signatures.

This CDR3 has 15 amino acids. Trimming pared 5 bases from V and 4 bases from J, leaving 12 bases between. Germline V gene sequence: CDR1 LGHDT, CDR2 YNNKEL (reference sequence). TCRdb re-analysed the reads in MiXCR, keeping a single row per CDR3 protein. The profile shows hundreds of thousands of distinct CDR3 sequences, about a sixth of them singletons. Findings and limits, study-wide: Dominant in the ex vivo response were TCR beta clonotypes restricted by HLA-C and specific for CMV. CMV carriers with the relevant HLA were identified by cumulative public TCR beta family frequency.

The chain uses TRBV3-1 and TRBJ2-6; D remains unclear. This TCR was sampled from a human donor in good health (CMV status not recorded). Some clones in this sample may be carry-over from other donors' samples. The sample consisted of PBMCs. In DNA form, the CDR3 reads TGTGCCAGCAGCTACCAATTCTCCGGGGCCAACGTCCTGACTTTC. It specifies CASSYQFSGANVLTF.